This T cell receptor (beta chain) comes out of a study of cytomegalovirus exposure and HLA in healthy donors. Study information: Of the donors genotyped, approximately 400 in all, around 76% fell in the Caucasian-associated ancestry cluster.

With 60 Vbeta and 13 Jbeta primers, the PCR was carried out. Sequencing was performed with immunoSEQ multiplex PCR; in TCRdb, only in-frame clones are kept and a portion is missing. The sample contains about 240,000 clones, about 80% of which appear only once. This clone was seen only once. Its antigen is unidentified. Study outcomes and limitations: The classifier reportedly diagnosed cytomegalovirus status with high sensitivity and specificity. A later analysis by the authors found several of the most significant clusters apparently linked to common viral pathogens.

This CDR3 contains 14 residues. Germline CDR1 is SGHDN and CDR2 is FVKESK. V lost 3 bases and J lost 3; bases outside the gene matches: 5. This clonotype was sampled from a woman in her fifties or sixties in good health and CMV-seropositive. Source material: PBMCs. V is TRBV14 and J is TRBJ2-7; 7 nucleotides align to TRBD2. CDR3 sequence reads: CASSQAGVRYEQYF. The CDR3 bases are TGTGCCAGCAGCCAGGCGGGAGTTCGCTACGAGCAGTACTTC.